The entry that follows covers one TCR beta chain sequence. The CDR3 extends over 16 amino acids. Looked up from germline, CDR1 is SGHDT and CDR2 is YYEEEE. V lost 2 bases to trimming and J lost 2 bases, with 14 bases between them. This sample was taken from a study of blood T cell repertoires in COVID-19. Study summary: Whether acute or convalescent, the COVID-19 samples came from the United States, Italy and Spain.

Under the authors' procedure: Using reference gene primer amplification, nucleated cell counts were estimated. Only in-frame clones appear in the TCRdb table, and some are missing; sequencing was by immunoSEQ multiplex PCR. D and trimming come from the DNA, and the V and J calls and clone size come from that table. The data contain some 180,000 clones, roughly 90% of them singletons. The chain links TRBV5-6 to TRBJ1-3; D is possibly TRBD1 (6 bases). This clonotype was sampled from a man aged 35 to 55 with acute or convalescent COVID-19. The sequenced material came from peripheral blood. The CDR3 loop is CASSFRPTGPGNTIYF. The CDR3 DNA follows: TGTGCCAGCAGCTTCCGTCCTACAGGGCCTGGAAACACCATATATTTT.